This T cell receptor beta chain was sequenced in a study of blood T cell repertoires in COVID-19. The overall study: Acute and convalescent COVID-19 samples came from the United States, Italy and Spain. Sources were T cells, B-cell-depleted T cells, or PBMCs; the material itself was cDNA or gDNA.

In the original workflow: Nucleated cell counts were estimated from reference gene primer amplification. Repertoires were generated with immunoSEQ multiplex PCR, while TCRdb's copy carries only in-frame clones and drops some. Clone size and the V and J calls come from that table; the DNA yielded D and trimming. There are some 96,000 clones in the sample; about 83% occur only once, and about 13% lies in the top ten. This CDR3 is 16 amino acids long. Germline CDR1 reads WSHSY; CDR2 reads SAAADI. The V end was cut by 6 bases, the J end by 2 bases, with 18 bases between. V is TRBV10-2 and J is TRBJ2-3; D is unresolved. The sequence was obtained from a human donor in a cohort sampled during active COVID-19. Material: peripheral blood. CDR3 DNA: TGCGCCAGCAGGACCCGAGGATTGACCTCCACAGATACGCAGTATTTT. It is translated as CASRTRGLTSTDTQYF.